The clone carrying this T cell receptor beta chain was seen ten or more times. The V end was cut by 11 bases, the J end by 2 bases, with 13 bases between. The length of the CDR3 is 12 residues. CDR1 MNHNS and CDR2 SASEGT come from the germline V gene. The data derive from a study of spatial heterogeneity in lung cancer. Study details: The count of detected beta-chain sequences consistently exceeded that of alpha-chain sequences. In the raw reads, each unique TCR and UMI combination was present more than ten times on average.

Time point specified: sample taken at primary tumor resection. Whole RNA obtained from tumor, nontumor lung or frozen PBMC underwent sequencing without sorting. The cohort: 70 to 75 early-stage, untreated non-small cell lung cancer patients. TCRdb reprocessed the 5' RACE reads with MiXCR, giving one entry per CDR3 protein. The table has tens of thousands of distinct CDR3 sequences, under 9% seen once; the top ten hold 6.9%. This TCR derives from a male donor with early-stage non-small cell lung cancer. The V and J genes are TRBV6-1 and TRBJ2-7; possibly TRBD1 for D (6 bases). The source was PBMCs, collected at surgery. In nucleotides, the CDR3 is TGTGCCCTCAGGGGCAGCGCCTACGAGCAGTACTTC. This encodes CALRGSAYEQYF.